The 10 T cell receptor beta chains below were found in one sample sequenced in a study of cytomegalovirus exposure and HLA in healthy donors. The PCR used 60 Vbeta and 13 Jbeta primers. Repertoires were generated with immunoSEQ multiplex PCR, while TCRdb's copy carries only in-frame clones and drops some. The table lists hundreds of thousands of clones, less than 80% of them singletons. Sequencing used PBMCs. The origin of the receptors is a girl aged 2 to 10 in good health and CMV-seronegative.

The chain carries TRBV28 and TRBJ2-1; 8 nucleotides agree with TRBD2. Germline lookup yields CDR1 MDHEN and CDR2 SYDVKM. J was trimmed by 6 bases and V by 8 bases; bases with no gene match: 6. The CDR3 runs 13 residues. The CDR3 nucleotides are TGTGCCAGCGGAGCGGGAGCTCCCAATGAGCAGTTCTTC. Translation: CASGAGAPNEQFF.

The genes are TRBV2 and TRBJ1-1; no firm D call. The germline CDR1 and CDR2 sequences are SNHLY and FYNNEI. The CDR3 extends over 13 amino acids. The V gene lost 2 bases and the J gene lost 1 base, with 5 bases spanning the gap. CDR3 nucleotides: TGTGCCAGCAGTGAATCGGGGAACACTGAAGCTTTCTTT. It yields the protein CASSESGNTEAFF.

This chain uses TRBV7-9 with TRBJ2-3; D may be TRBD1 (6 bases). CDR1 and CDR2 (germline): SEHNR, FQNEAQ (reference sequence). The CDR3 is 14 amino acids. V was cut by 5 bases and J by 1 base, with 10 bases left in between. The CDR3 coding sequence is TGTGCCAGCAGCAGGGACACCCGCACAGATACGCAGTATTTT. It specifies CASSRDTRTDTQYF.

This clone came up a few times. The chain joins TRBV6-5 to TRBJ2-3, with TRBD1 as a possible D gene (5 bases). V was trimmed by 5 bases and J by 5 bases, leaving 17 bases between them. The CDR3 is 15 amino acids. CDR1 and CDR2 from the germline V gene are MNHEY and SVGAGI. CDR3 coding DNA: TGTGCCAGCAGTCCCCGCAATTGGGGCGTAGATACGCAGTATTTT. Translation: CASSPRNWGVDTQYF.

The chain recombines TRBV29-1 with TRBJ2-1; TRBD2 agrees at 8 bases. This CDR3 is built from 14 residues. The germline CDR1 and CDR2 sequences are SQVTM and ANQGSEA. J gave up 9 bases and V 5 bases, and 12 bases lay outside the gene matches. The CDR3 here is CSVSPFSGKGEQFF. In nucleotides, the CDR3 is TGCAGCGTTAGCCCATTTAGCGGGAAGGGTGAGCAGTTCTTC.

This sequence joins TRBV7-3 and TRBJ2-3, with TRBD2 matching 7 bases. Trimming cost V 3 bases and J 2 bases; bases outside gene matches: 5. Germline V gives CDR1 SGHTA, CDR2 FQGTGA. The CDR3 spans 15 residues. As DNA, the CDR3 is TGTGCCAGCAGCTTGGGACTACAGGACACAGATACGCAGTATTTT. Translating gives CASSLGLQDTDTQYF.

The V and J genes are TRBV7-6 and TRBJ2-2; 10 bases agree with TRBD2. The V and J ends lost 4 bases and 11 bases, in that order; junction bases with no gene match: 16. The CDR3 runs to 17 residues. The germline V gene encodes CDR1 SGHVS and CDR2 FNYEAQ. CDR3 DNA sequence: TGTGCCAGCAGCTCCCGCAGCGGGGGGGCCAGTGGGACTGAGCTGTTTTTT. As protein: CASSSRSGGASGTELFF.

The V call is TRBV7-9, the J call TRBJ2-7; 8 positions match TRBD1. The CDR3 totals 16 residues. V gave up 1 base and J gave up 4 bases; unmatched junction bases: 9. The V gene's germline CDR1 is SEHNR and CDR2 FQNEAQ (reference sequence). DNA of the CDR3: TGTGCCAGCAGCTTAGTATCCGGGACAGGAGGATACGAGCAGTACTTC. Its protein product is CASSLVSGTGGYEQYF.

Here the CDR3 reads CASSLATGGITEAFF. DNA of the CDR3: TGTGCCAGCAGCTTAGCCACGGGAGGTATCACTGAAGCTTTCTTT. The V call is TRBV7-9, the J call TRBJ1-1; D is ambiguous. Per germline, CDR1 SEHNR and CDR2 FQNEAQ (reference sequence). The CDR3 loop spans 15 amino acids. V was cut by 0 bases and J by 4 bases, with 12 bases left in between.

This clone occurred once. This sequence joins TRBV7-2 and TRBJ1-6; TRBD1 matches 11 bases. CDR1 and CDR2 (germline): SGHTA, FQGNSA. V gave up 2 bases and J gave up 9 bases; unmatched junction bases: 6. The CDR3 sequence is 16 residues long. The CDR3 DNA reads TGTGCCAGCAGCTTATGGGCCGGGACAGGGGGTTCACCCCTCCACTTT. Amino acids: CASSLWAGTGGSPLHF.